The clone carrying this T cell receptor beta chain was recorded once. In the study's own analysis: Quantification of nucleated cells was approximated via reference gene primer amplification. Repertoires were generated with immunoSEQ multiplex PCR, while TCRdb's copy carries only in-frame clones and drops some. Clone size and the V and J calls come from that table; the DNA yielded D and trimming. The sample contains about 520,000 clones, 70% to 90% of which appear only once. These data belong to a study of blood T cell repertoires in COVID-19. Study overall: Samples taken during acute and convalescent COVID-19 were collected in the United States, Italy and Spain. T cells, B-cell-depleted T cells, or PBMCs provided the cDNA or gDNA that served as material.

V shed 4 bases, J shed 4 bases, and the junction held 7 bases outside the gene matches. This CDR3 region has 14 residues. Germline V gene data show CDR1 as MNHEY and CDR2 as SVGAGI. Material for sequencing was peripheral blood. The chain couples TRBV6-5 to TRBJ2-7, with TRBD2 matching 7 bases. The source of this sequence is a human donor in a cohort sampled during active COVID-19. The CDR3 reads CASSSHFGGYEQYF. As DNA, the CDR3 is TGTGCCAGCAGTTCCCATTTCGGGGGGTACGAGCAGTACTTC.